Listed here are 14 T cell receptor beta chains from one sample, sequenced in a study of shared clonotypes between healthy human individuals. Some clones are missing from TCRdb's copy, which holds only in-frame ones; the method was immunoSEQ multiplex PCR. The data show fewer than 600,000 clones, approximately 79% seen once. Sample: PBMCs. These receptors all come from a woman in her thirties or forties in good health. Some clones in this sample may be carry-over from other donors' samples.

The table lists this clone with a few counts. The rearrangement uses TRBV27 and TRBJ2-7; D is unresolved. This CDR3 spans 11 amino acids. Germline-derived CDR1 and CDR2 are MNHEY and SMNVEV (reference sequence). Trimming removed 5 bases from V and 2 bases from J, with 4 bases in between. The CDR3 coding sequence is TGTGCCAGCAGTATCACCTACGAGCAGTACTTC. Protein sequence: CASSITYEQYF.

The rearrangement joins TRBV18 to TRBJ2-3, with 13 bases matching TRBD2. CDR1 is KGHSH and CDR2 is LQKENI in the germline V gene. The CDR3 extends over 17 amino acids. J gave up 1 base and V 2 bases, and 3 bases lay outside the gene matches. CDR3 in DNA: TGTGCCAGCTCACCAAGAACTAGCGGGAGGGGCACAGATACGCAGTATTTT. This encodes CASSPRTSGRGTDTQYF.

This clone was found a few times. The chain carries TRBV7-9 and TRBJ2-3; 7 nucleotides match TRBD2. CDR3 length: 15 amino acids. Per germline, CDR1 SEHNR and CDR2 FQNEAQ (reference sequence). V gave up 5 bases and J gave up 5 bases; unmatched junction bases: 10. The CDR3 DNA is TGTGCCAGCAGCCGAGGGGCGGGAGTTAAAGATACGCAGTATTTT. As protein: CASSRGAGVKDTQYF.

In DNA, the CDR3 is TGTGCCAGTAACGCCCCTTCTCAAGCCAAAAACATTCAGTACTTC. Protein: CASNAPSQAKNIQYF. The rearrangement links TRBV19 to TRBJ2-4; D unresolved. This CDR3 contains 15 residues. Germline lookup yields CDR1 LNHDA and CDR2 SQIVND (reference sequence). The ends were cut back, 7 bases at V and 0 bases at J, with 13 bases in the middle.

The chain joins TRBV5-5 to TRBJ1-1, with D maybe TRBD1 (5 bases). V was clipped by 3 bases and J by 4 bases, with 13 bases between them. Germline CDR1 SGHKS, CDR2 YYEKEE (reference sequence). The CDR3 loop spans 14 amino acids. The chain's CDR3 is CASSSGLAGTEAFF. CDR3 bases: TGTGCCAGCAGCTCAGGGCTCGCGGGCACTGAAGCTTTCTTT. Combining the CDR3 with reference TRBV5-5 and TRBJ1-1 gives the whole variable domain DAGVTQSPTHLIKTRGQQVTLRCSPISGHKSVSWYQQVLGQGPQFIFQYYEKEERGRGNFPDRFSARQFPNYSSELNVNALLLGDSALYLCASSSGLAGTEAFFGQGTRLTVV.

This chain connects TRBV5-1 to TRBJ2-7, with 10 bases matching TRBD1. Trimming took 2 bases from V and 5 from J; bases not matched to a gene: 4. Germline-derived CDR1 and CDR2 are SGHRS and YFSETQ. CDR3 size: 14 residues. CDR3 loop: CASSFVGTGDEQYF. CDR3 nucleotides: TGCGCCAGCAGCTTCGTGGGGACAGGGGACGAGCAGTACTTC.

The chain couples TRBV28 to TRBJ1-5; 8 positions agree with TRBD1. The V segment lost 6 bases and the J segment 7 bases; nucleotides outside the gene matches: 8. The CDR3 sequence is 14 residues long. Germline V CDR1 and CDR2: MDHEN, SYDVKM. For the CDR3, the DNA is TGTGCCAGCAGCATGGGACAGGAGGGCCAGCCCCAGCATTTT. It translates to CASSMGQEGQPQHF.

The chain has TRBV7-2 and TRBJ2-7; D is perhaps TRBD1 (6 bases). Germline V CDR1 and CDR2: SGHTA, FQGNSA. Deletions cut 5 bases from V and 7 bases from J, with 12 bases between. CDR3 length equals 12 residues. The CDR3 DNA reads as TGTGCCAGCAGCATACAGGGAGTAGAGCAGTACTTC. Residues: CASSIQGVEQYF.

Note on this clone: A far larger clone differs by one base, so this is likely a read error. The chain has TRBV19 and TRBJ1-5, with D possibly being TRBD1 (5 bases). The germline CDR1 and CDR2 sequences are LNHDA and SQIVND (reference sequence). This CDR3 has 13 residues. As DNA, the CDR3 is TGTGCCAGTACCGTGGGGACCAATCGGCCCCAGCATTTT. Amino acids: CASTVGTNRPQHF.

V is TRBV15 and J is TRBJ1-4; TRBD1 matches 8 bases. This CDR3 spans 16 amino acids. V lost 5 bases to trimming and J lost 5 bases; unmatched junction nucleotides: 10. Germline loops: CDR1 LNHNV, CDR2 YYDKDF (reference sequence). The CDR3 sequence: CATSGPDRGGNEKLFF. The CDR3 DNA sequence: TGTGCCACCAGCGGCCCTGACAGGGGCGGGAATGAAAAACTGTTTTTT.

In this sample, this clone turned up many times. The chain couples TRBV19 to TRBJ1-2; the D is unclear. V was trimmed by 2 bases and J by 6 bases, leaving 16 bases between them. The germline V gene has CDR1 LNHDA and CDR2 SQIVND (reference sequence). The CDR3 is 15 amino acids. CDR3 loop: CASSISPRTGNGYTF. The CDR3 DNA sequence: TGTGCCAGTAGTATAAGCCCCCGGACGGGGAATGGCTACACCTTC.

This chain links TRBV10-2 with TRBJ1-5; the match to TRBD1 covers 10 bases. The CDR3 is 17 amino acids. CDR1 and CDR2 from the germline V gene are WSHSY and SAAADI. V was clipped by 6 bases and J by 2 bases; unmatched bases: 10. DNA of the CDR3: TGCGCCAGCAGGACGGGACAGGGGATGCTTGGCAATCAGCCCCAGCATTTT. It translates to CASRTGQGMLGNQPQHF.

The chain combines TRBV5-4 with TRBJ2-7, with TRBD1 identical over 7 bases. Germline CDR1 reads SGHNT; CDR2 reads YYREEE (reference sequence). The CDR3 consists of 14 residues. J lost 3 bases, V lost 0 bases, and 3 bases had no gene match. The chain's CDR3 is CASSLAGQSYEQYF. The CDR3, as DNA: TGTGCCAGCAGCTTGGCGGGACAGAGCTACGAGCAGTACTTC. The full variable domain, its missing parts supplied by reference TRBV5-4 and TRBJ2-7, is ETGVTQSPTHLIKTRGQQVTLRCSSQSGHNTVSWYQQALGQGPQFIFQYYREEENGRGNFPPRFSGLQFPNYSSELNVNALELDDSALYLCASSLAGQSYEQYFGPGTRLTVT.

The chain links TRBV4-2 to TRBJ2-3; TRBD1 matches at 9 bases. CDR3 length equals 15 residues. Germline assignment: CDR1 LGHNA and CDR2 YNFKEQ. V lost 1 base, J lost 1 base, and 0 bases stayed unmatched. The CDR3 sequence is CASSQGTGGTDTQYF. CDR3 coding DNA: TGTGCCAGCAGCCAAGGGACAGGGGGCACAGATACGCAGTATTTT.